The T cell receptor (beta chain) under discussion was sequenced for a study of Graves' ophthalmopathy and Graves' hyperthyroidism. The count of this clonotype is one. The germline V gene has CDR1 SEHNR and CDR2 FQNEAQ (reference sequence). The CDR3 sequence is 16 residues long. Trimming removed 4 bases at V and 1 base at J, with 11 bases between. Amplification of the TCR beta CDR3 regions used RNA transcripts (as template). An initial RT-PCR round employing HTBI primers preceded a second-round multiplex PCR. TCRdb reprocessed the multiplex PCR reads with MiXCR, giving one entry per CDR3 protein. This table holds 600,000 to 950,000 distinct CDR3 sequences, roughly two fifths found once.

The rearrangement uses TRBV7-9 and TRBJ2-6; possibly TRBD1 or TRBD2 for D (5 bases each). Sequenced material: peripheral blood. This TCR derives from an adult man with Graves' ophthalmopathy. The CDR3 reads CASSWDAHSGANVLTF. The CDR3 bases are TGTGCCAGCAGCTGGGACGCCCATTCTGGGGCCAACGTCCTGACTTTC.